This TCR beta chain was recovered during a study of human T cells and chemical hapten exposure. Across the whole study: While the approximately 25-week study was under way, patients received diphenylcyclopropenone on the scalp every week.

Germline assignment: CDR1 ENHRY and CDR2 SYGVKD. This CDR3 region has 13 residues. Deletions cut 2 bases from V and 8 bases from J, with 12 bases between. The sample's time point: pre-sensitization, week 0. Described treatment: therapeutic diphenylcyclopropenone sensitization with weekly scalp DPC. Researchers extracted total RNA from unfractionated whole blood. For this clonotype: What it recognizes is unknown.

TCRdb analysed the RACE reads with MiXCR anew, one entry per CDR3 protein. This sample has a few hundred thousand distinct CDR3 sequences; more than 6.5% occur once, and the top ten carry around 2.5%. Findings and caveats of the study: The study found that PT1 expanded TCR counts correlated positively with patch test score. Having alopecia, donors may respond immunologically unlike healthy people.

The receptor's source is a woman aged 40 to 50 with alopecia areata. Some clones in this sample may be carry-over from other donors' samples. The chain carries TRBV10-3 and TRBJ1-2; D is unclear. The sample in question was whole blood, obtained in connection with sensitization to the hapten diphenylcyclopropenone (DPC). In DNA form, the CDR3 reads TGTGCCATCAGTGAGCCACGGAAGCGGGGCTACACCTTC. It specifies CAISEPRKRGYTF.